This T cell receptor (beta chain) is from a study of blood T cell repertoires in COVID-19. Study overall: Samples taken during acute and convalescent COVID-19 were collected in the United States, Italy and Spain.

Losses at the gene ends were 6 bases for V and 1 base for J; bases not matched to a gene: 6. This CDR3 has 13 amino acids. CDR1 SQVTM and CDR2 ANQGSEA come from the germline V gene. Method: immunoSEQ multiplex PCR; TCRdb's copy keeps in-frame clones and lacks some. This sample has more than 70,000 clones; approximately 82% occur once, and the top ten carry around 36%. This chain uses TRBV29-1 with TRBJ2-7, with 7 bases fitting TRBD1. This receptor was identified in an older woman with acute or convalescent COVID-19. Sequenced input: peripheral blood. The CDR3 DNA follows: TGCAGCGTAACAAACAGGGGATCCTACGAGCAGTACTTC. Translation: CSVTNRGSYEQYF.